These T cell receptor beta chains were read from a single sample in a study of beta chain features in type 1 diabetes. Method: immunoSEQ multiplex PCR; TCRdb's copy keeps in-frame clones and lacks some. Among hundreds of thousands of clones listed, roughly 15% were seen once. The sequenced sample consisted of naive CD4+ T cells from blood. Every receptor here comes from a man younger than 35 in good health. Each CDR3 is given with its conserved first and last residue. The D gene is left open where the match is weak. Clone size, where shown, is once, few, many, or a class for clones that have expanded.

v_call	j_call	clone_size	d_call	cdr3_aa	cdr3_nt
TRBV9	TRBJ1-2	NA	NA	CASSAGQSYGYTF	TGTGCCAGCAGCGCCGGGCAGAGCTATGGCTACACCTTC
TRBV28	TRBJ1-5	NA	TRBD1	CASSSQGQGETQPQHF	TGTGCCAGCAGTTCCCAGGGACAGGGGGAGACTCAGCCCCAGCATTTT
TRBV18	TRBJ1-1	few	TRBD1	CASSPDRGNTEAFF	TGTGCCAGCTCACCCGACAGGGGGAACACTGAAGCTTTCTTT
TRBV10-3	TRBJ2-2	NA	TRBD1	CAISKIRTGTTGELFF	TGTGCCATCAGTAAGATTAGGACAGGTACCACCGGGGAGCTGTTTTTT
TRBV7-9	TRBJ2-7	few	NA	CASSLVQAYEQYF	TGTGCCAGCAGCTTAGTACAAGCCTACGAGCAGTACTTC
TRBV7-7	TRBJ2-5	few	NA	CASSLARSQETQYF	TGTGCCAGCAGCTTAGCGCGCAGCCAAGAGACCCAGTACTTC
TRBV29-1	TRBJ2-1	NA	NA	CSVATGYNEQFF	TGCAGCGTCGCGACTGGATACAATGAGCAGTTCTTC
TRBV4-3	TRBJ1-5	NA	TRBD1	CASSQADRDDQPQHF	TGCGCCAGCAGCCAGGCGGACAGGGACGATCAGCCCCAGCATTTT
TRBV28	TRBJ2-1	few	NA	CASSSGALPKFF	TGTGCCAGCAGTTCCGGAGCCCTTCCAAAGTTCTTC
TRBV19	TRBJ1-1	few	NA	CASSIDGRKVAEAFF	TGTGCCAGTAGTATAGATGGCAGAAAAGTCGCTGAAGCTTTCTTT
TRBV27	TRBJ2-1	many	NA	CASRRTGNEQFF	TGTGCCAGCCGGAGGACCGGGAATGAGCAGTTCTTC
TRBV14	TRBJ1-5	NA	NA	CASSQDRRVRQPQHF	TGTGCCAGCAGCCAAGATCGGCGGGTCCGACAGCCCCAGCATTTT
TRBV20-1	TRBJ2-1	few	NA	CRPRGLNEQFF	TGCAGGCCGCGGGGGCTTAATGAGCAGTTCTTC
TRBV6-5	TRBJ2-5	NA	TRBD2	CASMEGGQETQYF	TGTGCCAGCATGGAGGGAGGGCAAGAGACCCAGTACTTC
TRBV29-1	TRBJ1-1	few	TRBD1	CSAQSGTGGLEAFF	TGCAGCGCCCAATCCGGGACAGGGGGCCTCGAAGCTTTCTTT
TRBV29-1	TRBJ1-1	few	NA	CSSSPRLVNTEAFF	TGCAGCTCTTCCCCACGACTGGTGAACACTGAAGCTTTCTTT
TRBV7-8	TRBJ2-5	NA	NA	CASSLLLTGSGETQYF	TGTGCCAGCAGCTTACTCCTGACAGGGAGCGGGGAGACCCAGTACTTC
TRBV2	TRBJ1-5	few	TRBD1	CASSGPGTGMGQPQHF	TGTGCCAGCAGTGGTCCCGGGACAGGGATGGGTCAGCCCCAGCATTTT
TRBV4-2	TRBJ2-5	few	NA	CASAPGPEKTQYF	TGTGCCAGCGCTCCGGGACCCGAGAAGACCCAGTACTTC
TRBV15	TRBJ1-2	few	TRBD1	CATSKGAQGASLGGYTF	TGTGCCACCAGCAAGGGGGCACAGGGGGCTTCGCTCGGGGGCTACACCTTC
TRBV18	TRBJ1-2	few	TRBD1	CASSPWDRSYGYTF	TGTGCCAGCTCACCATGGGACAGGTCCTATGGCTACACCTTC
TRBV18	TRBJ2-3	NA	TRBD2	CASGSGMPTDTQYF	TGTGCCAGCGGTAGCGGGATGCCGACAGATACGCAGTATTTT
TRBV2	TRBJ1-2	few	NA	CASTTDSNRYGYTF	TGTGCCAGCACCACCGACAGCAACCGCTATGGCTACACCTTC
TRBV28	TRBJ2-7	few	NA	CASRPGSSYEQYF	TGTGCCAGCAGACCGGGGTCCTCCTACGAGCAGTACTTC